Below, one TCR beta chain is given with its context. This clone was counted between two and nine times. Its binding antigen is unknown. No quality values exist for individual bases; no much larger clone is one base distant. What the time point label conveys for this sample: baseline before first vaccination. Vaccinee samples were obtained from the UK trials COV001 and COV002, which included a single-blind randomized controlled phase 2/3 trial of AZD1222 (ChAdOx1 nCoV-19) in healthy adults. For TCRbeta chain sequencing, PBMC samples were collected from trial participants at day 0 and at day 28 after the second dose. The record originates from a study of T cell responses to AZD1222 COVID-19 vaccine (dated by TCRdb to about 2021). Study-level background: AZD1222 recipients given second doses at about 4 weeks or at about 12 weeks were pooled, since spike-specific TCR depth and breadth were not found to differ between the two schedules. Trial participants were enrolled by age into 18-55, 56-69 and 70-plus year subgroups, with about 150, 27 and 61 TCR-sequenced participants respectively. TCR sequencing was performed for 230 to 250 trial participants, of whom around 200 were given two doses of AZD1222 and around 25 were given two doses of MenACWY control vaccine. Points the paper makes about the study in general: After two AZD1222 doses, spike-specific TCR breadth and depth were significantly higher than at day 0 and than in MenACWY recipients. Vaccine-associated CD4 TCRs spanned the whole spike protein, with dominant responses in regions 160-218 and 743-854. Participants were mostly white British, with more females than males. The authors suggested clonal diversity may have been underestimated. Because no samples from the day 14 peak response were available, repertoires could be characterized only after the peak T cell response. Conclusions about previously exposed vaccinees were limited because only 6 or 7 AZD1222 recipients were SARS-CoV-2 seropositive at baseline. In the small 56-69-year group, the increase in depth fell short of significance, most likely because of low power. Reportedly, close to half of the unique spike-specific TCRs recognized epitopes lying outside the regions that are mutated in the B.1.351 and B.1.1.7 variants.

The CDR3 regions of human TCRbeta chains were analyzed by immunosequencing. In the paper's pipeline: Repertoire TCRs were matched against a reference library of SARS-CoV-2-specific TCRs generated with the MIRA antigen-specificity platform. Breadth was defined as the fraction of unique TCRs that were SARS-CoV-2-associated, and depth was defined as the fraction of total T cells that were SARS-CoV-2-associated. Using the MIRA data, every spike-specific TCR was mapped to the spike region that the TCR reacted to and assigned to either a CD4 or a CD8 class. Log10-transformed breadth and depth values were compared by one-way ANOVA with Sidak's multiple comparisons tests. Here the immuneACCESS table is served through TCRdb, limited to in-frame sequences with V and J called. Missing clones are a known gap in these copies; in checked studies unresolved V genes cover under half, and the rest lacks a known reason. V, J and clone size are those of that table, while D and trimming were read from the DNA. The table for this sample lists roughly 150,000 clones; about 93% of them were counted only once. The ten largest account for 4.5% to 6.5% of the sample.

The V and J ends are trimmed by 5 bases and 5 bases, leaving 17 bases between them. CDR1 and CDR2, looked up from the germline V gene, are SGHNT and YENEEA. Taken from cysteine to phenylalanine, the CDR3 has 15 residues. CDR3 DNA is the only sequence kept; it has 45 bases, read in frame from the first base. This specimen consisted of peripheral blood, obtained on day 0 of AZD1222 vaccination. The clonotype originates from an adult in good health. The chain links TRBV11-3 with TRBJ2-3; perhaps TRBD2 is the D gene, with 7 bases matching. CDR3 reads: CASSGGRGEGDTQYF. The nucleotide sequence is TGTGCCAGCAGCGGAGGGAGGGGGGAAGGAGATACGCAGTATTTT.